A single T cell receptor beta chain is shown here with its context. In its sample, this clone was seen a few times. There is no known antigen for this receptor. Qualities for individual bases were not recorded, and no much larger clone is one base off. These data come from a study of blood T cell repertoires in COVID-19 (dated by TCRdb to about 2020). Concerning the study at large: The collaborator samples originated in the United States, Italy and Spain and spanned the acute and convalescent phases of COVID-19. The prospective study material was composed of cDNA or gDNA derived from T cells, B-cell-depleted T cells, or PBMCs. Deeply sampled blood TCRbeta repertoires from subjects exposed to, actively infected with, or recovered from COVID-19 were included in the dataset. The repertoires were released in a freely available public database intended as a resource for research on the immune response to SARS-CoV-2. The samples were drawn from two sources: the first 160 participants of the ongoing ImmuneRACE study, and over 1,000 subjects contributed by 6 global collaborators. A de-identified subject ID, COVID-19 status, age in years and sex were almost always included in the sample metadata. HLA class I and class II types, where available, came from metadata supplied by the sample provider rather than from assay-based typing.

At the junction V is shortened by 7 bases and J by 3 bases; bases outside the gene matches: 0. Via the germline V gene, CDR1 is SQVTM and CDR2 ANQGSEA. The CDR3 holds 12 amino acids from the cysteine to the phenylalanine. Just CDR3 DNA is preserved here, 36 bases in frame from base 1. Overall study results and their limits: How much clinical and demographic metadata was included differed by source and by participant, and the metadata was provided uncurated.

The immunoSEQ Assay, a bias-controlled multiplex PCR, was used to amplify TCRbeta CDR3 regions from genomic DNA. Per the original workflow: Nucleated cell counts per sample were estimated from amplification of reference gene primers within the assay. Sequence reads were collapsed and filtered to measure the absolute abundance of every unique TCRbeta CDR3 rearrangement. For each sample, productive Simpson clonality was calculated by taking the square root of Simpson's diversity index across productive rearrangements. TCRdb took this table from immuneACCESS and kept in-frame rearrangements with V and J called. Such tables lack part of the clones; where checked against another copy, unresolved V genes explain under half of the gap, and the rest is unexplained. V, J and clone size are taken as reported in that table, and D and trimming were inferred from the DNA itself. Recorded for this sample are tens of thousands of clones; approximately 71% of them occurred a single time. The ten largest clones capture about 2.2% of the sample.

At one collaborating source in Seattle, patients were enrolled during active infection and were followed longitudinally through the course of disease. The collaborating institutions used their own protocols to collect whole blood in K2EDTA tubes. Collaborator samples were shipped for TCRbeta analysis as frozen whole blood, isolated PBMCs, or DNA extracted from either sample type. The receptor chain draws on TRBV29-1 and TRBJ2-3; TRBD2 matches 11 bases in the middle. This TCR was sampled from a man between 65 and 80 years old with COVID-19, enrolled during active disease. The material sequenced was peripheral blood. This receptor carries the CDR3 CSGTSGTDTQYF. In nucleotide form, the sequence is TGCAGCGGGACTAGCGGGACAGATACGCAGTATTTT.